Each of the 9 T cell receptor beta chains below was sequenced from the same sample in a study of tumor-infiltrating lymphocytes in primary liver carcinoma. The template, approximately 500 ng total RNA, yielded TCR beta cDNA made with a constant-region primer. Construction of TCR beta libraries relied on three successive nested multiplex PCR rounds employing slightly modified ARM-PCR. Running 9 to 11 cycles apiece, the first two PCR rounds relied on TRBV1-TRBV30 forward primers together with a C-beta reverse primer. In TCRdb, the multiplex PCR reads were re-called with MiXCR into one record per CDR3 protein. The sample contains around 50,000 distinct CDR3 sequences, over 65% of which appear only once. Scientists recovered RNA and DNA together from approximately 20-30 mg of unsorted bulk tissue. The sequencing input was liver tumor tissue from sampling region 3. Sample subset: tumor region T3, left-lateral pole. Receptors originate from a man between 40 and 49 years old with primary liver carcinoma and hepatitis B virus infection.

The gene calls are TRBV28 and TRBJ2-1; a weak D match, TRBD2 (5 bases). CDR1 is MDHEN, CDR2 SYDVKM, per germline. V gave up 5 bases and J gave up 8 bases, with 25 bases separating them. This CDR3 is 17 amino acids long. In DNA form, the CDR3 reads TGTGCCAGCAGTCTACATTATGGATCAGCGAGGGTAGATGAGCAGTTCTTC. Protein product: CASSLHYGSARVDEQFF.

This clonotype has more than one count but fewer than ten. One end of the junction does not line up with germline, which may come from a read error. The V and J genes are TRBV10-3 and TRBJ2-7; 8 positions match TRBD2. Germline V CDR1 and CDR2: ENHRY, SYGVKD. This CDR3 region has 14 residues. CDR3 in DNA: TGTGCCACGTCGACTAGCGTGGGCCTGAACGAACAGTACTTC. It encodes CATSTSVGLNEQYF.

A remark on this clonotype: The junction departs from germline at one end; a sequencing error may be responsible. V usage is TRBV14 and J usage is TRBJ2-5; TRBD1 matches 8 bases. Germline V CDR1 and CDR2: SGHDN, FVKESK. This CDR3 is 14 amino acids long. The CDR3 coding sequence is TGTGCTAGCAGCCAAGAGGACAGGGAAGAGATCCAGTACTTC. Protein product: CASSQEDREEIQYF.

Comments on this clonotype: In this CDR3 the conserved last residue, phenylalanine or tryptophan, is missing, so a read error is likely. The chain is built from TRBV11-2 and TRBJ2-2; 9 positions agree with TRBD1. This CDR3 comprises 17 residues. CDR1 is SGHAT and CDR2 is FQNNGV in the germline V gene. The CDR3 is CVSSFDRDRVDTGELFS. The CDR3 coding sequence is TGTGTCAGCAGCTTTGATCGGGACAGGGTCGACACCGGGGAGCTGTTTTCT.

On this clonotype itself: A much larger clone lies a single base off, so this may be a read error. The CDR3 coding sequence is TGTGCCTGGAGTGTCGGAAAAACCATATATTTT. Amino acid sequence: CAWSVGKTIYF. This chain joins TRBV30 and TRBJ1-3, with D hard to call. The CDR3 spans 11 residues. CDR1 is GTSNPN, CDR2 SVGIG, per germline (reference sequence).

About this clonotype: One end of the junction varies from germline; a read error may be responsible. CDR3 amino acids: CTSSYTGTGTDQPQHF. For the CDR3, the DNA is TGTACCAGCAGCTACACTGGGACAGGGACGGATCAGCCCCAGCATTTT. The genes are TRBV5-6 and TRBJ1-5, with 9 bases identical to TRBD1. The CDR3 runs to 16 residues. Per the germline V gene, CDR1 is SGHDT and CDR2 is YYEEEE.

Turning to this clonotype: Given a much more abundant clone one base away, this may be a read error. CDR3 region: CASSFPRTEAFF. The CDR3 DNA follows: TGTGCCAGCAGTTTTCCGAGGACTGAAGCTTTCTTT. The chain carries TRBV28 and TRBJ1-1; D gene unclear. CDR1 is MDHEN, CDR2 SYDVKM, per germline. This CDR3 has 12 amino acids. V gave up 3 bases and J gave up 5 bases, with 7 bases separating them.

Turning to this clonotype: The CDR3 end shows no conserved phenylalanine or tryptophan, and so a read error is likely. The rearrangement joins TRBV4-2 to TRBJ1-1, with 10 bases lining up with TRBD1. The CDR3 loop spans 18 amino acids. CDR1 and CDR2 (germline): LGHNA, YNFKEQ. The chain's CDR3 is CASNTHRDRGIFNTEAFS. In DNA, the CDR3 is TGTGCTAGCAACACTCACAGGGACAGGGGAATTTTCAACACTGAAGCTTTCTCT.

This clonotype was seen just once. CDR3: CASSESSANTEAFF. CDR3 DNA: TGCGCCAGCAGTGAGTCCTCTGCGAACACTGAAGCTTTCTTT. V usage is TRBV10-2 and J usage is TRBJ1-1; no firm D call. Germline V lookup: CDR1 WSHSY, CDR2 SAAADI. V gave up 0 bases and J gave up 1 base, with 6 bases separating them. The CDR3 loop spans 14 amino acids.